This T cell receptor beta chain appears in the sequencing data of a study of shared clonotypes between healthy human individuals. Positive CCR7 selection of CD45RO-negative cells yielded the naive CD8 cells, and terminally differentiated effector memory CD45RA+ cells were excluded. This CDR3 has 15 amino acids. V was trimmed by 5 bases and J by 7 bases, leaving 18 bases between them. Germline-derived CDR1 and CDR2 are SEHNR and FQNEAQ (reference sequence). Researchers divided each subset's genomic DNA evenly across several immunoSEQ plates. Repertoires were generated with immunoSEQ multiplex PCR, while TCRdb's copy carries only in-frame clones and drops some. Found here are about 2,100,000 clones, 85% to 95% of them singletons; the top ten hold under 2%.

V is TRBV7-9 and J is TRBJ2-1, with D unclear. Sequencing was done on a sample of naive CD8+ T cells from PBMCs. The origin of this receptor is a man aged 18 to 29 in good health. Some clones in this sample may be carry-over from other donors' samples. The DNA for the CDR3 is TGTGCCAGCAGCCTACCCCCCCCCATTTCGAATGAGCAGTTCTTC. This gives the protein CASSLPPPISNEQFF. Looking up the rest from reference TRBV7-9 and TRBJ2-1 gives the full variable domain: DTGVSQNPRHKITKRGQNVTFRCDPISEHNRLYWYRQTLGQGPEFLTYFQNEAQLEKSRLLSDRFSAERPKGSFSTLEIQRTEQGDSAMYLCASSLPPPISNEQFFGPGTRLTVL.